These 17 T cell receptor beta chains originate from one sample sequenced in a study of blood T cells in healthy people across ages. Next came a second PCR, run for roughly 6 to 11 cycles, which used a sample-barcoded 5' primer along with a J-beta primer mix. TCRdb re-called the 5' RACE reads through MiXCR, storing one row per CDR3 protein. The sample has 600,000 to 800,000 distinct CDR3 sequences; more than 45% are singletons. Sequenced input: blood. All receptors derive from an elderly woman in good health.

V usage is TRBV7-9 and J usage is TRBJ1-4, with D possibly matching TRBD1 (5 bases). The CDR3 extends over 19 amino acids. Trimming took 5 bases from V and 3 from J, leaving 25 bases between them. Germline-derived CDR1 and CDR2 are SEHNR and FQNEAQ (reference sequence). CDR3: CASSQNRRGPSGSNEKLFF. CDR3 coding DNA: TGTGCCAGCAGCCAAAATCGGAGAGGGCCCTCAGGGTCTAATGAAAAACTGTTTTTT.

This clonotype was counted only a few times. The chain employs TRBV19 and TRBJ2-5, with D perhaps TRBD1 (6 bases). This CDR3 spans 14 amino acids. Trimming took 2 bases from V and 3 from J, leaving 10 bases between them. Germline V gene sequence: CDR1 LNHDA, CDR2 SQIVND (reference sequence). The CDR3 bases are TGTGCCAGTAGTATAAGGAACAGGGAAGAGACCCAGTACTTC. It specifies CASSIRNREETQYF.

As concerns this clonotype: This clone may be a read error of a much larger clone one base away. The chain couples TRBV12-3 or TRBV12-4 to TRBJ2-7; a weak D match, TRBD1 (5 bases). The ends were cut back, 5 bases at V and 0 bases at J, with 11 bases in the middle. The CDR3 contains 14 residues. The CDR3 loop is CASSVSTGSYEQYF. The CDR3 nucleotides are TGTGCCAGCAGTGTCTCAACAGGCTCCTACGAGCAGTACTTC.

This clonotype was observed a single time. A much larger clone lies a single base off, so this may be a read error. The chain employs TRBV7-2 and TRBJ1-2; D is uncertain. There are 12 residues in the CDR3. The germline V gene encodes CDR1 SGHTA and CDR2 FQGNSA. V was pared by 5 bases and J by 4 bases, with 8 bases between. In DNA, the CDR3 is TGTACCAGCAGCCCCACAAGCTATGGCTACACCTTC. Its protein is CTSSPTSYGYTF.

In the case of this clonotype: This may stem from a read error, because a much larger clone lies one nucleotide away. V and J are TRBV5-1 and TRBJ2-6; D not certain. V was clipped by 7 bases and J by 0 bases, with 11 bases between them. Germline values: CDR1 SGHRS, CDR2 YFSETQ. The CDR3 extends over 15 amino acids. The CDR3, as DNA: TGCGCCAGCGACTTCTTACGCTCTGGGGCCAACGTCCTGACTTTC. Its protein product is CASDFLRSGANVLTF.

The J gene is TRBJ2-5, the V gene TRBV12-3 or TRBV12-4; TRBD2 aligns across 12 bases. TRBJ2-7 matches the DNA end more closely, so the J call is doubtful. The CDR3 totals 13 residues. Written as DNA, the CDR3 is TGTGCCAGCATGACTAGCGGGAGTTACGAGCAGTACTTC. Residues: CASMTSGSYEQYF.

This chain joins TRBV7-2 and TRBJ2-4; no clear D. V lost 3 bases, J lost 3 bases, and 9 bases lay in between. From germline, CDR1 is SGHTA and CDR2 FQGNSA. The CDR3 is made up of 14 amino acids. The CDR3 sequence is CASSLGWSKNIQYF. As DNA, the CDR3 is TGTGCCAGCAGCTTGGGGTGGAGCAAAAACATTCAGTACTTC.

The sample holds a few counts of this clonotype. This chain joins TRBV7-8 and TRBJ1-5, with 8 bases fitting TRBD1. Germline lookup yields CDR1 SGHVS and CDR2 FQNEAQ. Unmatched junction bases numbered 4, after V lost 4 bases and J lost 5 bases. CDR3 length: 14 amino acids. As DNA, the CDR3 is TGTGCCAGCAGCTCTGGGGACAGGTATCAGCCCCAGCATTTT. Protein product: CASSSGDRYQPQHF.

The rearrangement links TRBV15 to TRBJ2-1; D may be TRBD1 (6 bases). V was trimmed by 0 bases and J by 6 bases, leaving 9 bases between them. There are 14 residues in the CDR3. CDR1 and CDR2 (germline): LNHNV, YYDKDF (reference sequence). CDR3 sequence reads: CATSRDVGGNEQFF. The CDR3, as DNA: TGTGCCACCAGCAGAGATGTAGGGGGCAATGAGCAGTTCTTC. The entire variable domain, with the rest obtained from reference TRBV15 and TRBJ2-1, is as follows: DAMVIQNPRYQVTQFGKPVTLSCSQTLNHNVMYWYQQKSSQAPKLLFHYYDKDFNNEADTPDNFQSRRPNTSFCFLDIRSPGLGDTAMYLCATSRDVGGNEQFFGPGTRLTVL.

This clonotype was seen a single time. The J gene is TRBJ2-1, the V gene TRBV20-1; D remains ambiguous. The CDR3 extends over 15 amino acids. The germline V gene has CDR1 DFQATT and CDR2 SNEGSKA (reference sequence). V gave up 4 bases and J gave up 6 bases, with 19 bases separating them. The CDR3 region is CSANDRWGSLNEQFF. In nucleotides, the CDR3 is TGCAGTGCTAATGACCGTTGGGGTTCGCTCAATGAGCAGTTCTTC.

The V gene is TRBV20-1, the J gene TRBJ2-4; 8 bases map to TRBD1. TRBJ2-7 explains the end of the DNA better; the J call may be wrong. The CDR3 runs to 13 residues. From germline, CDR1 is DFQATT and CDR2 SNEGSKA (reference sequence). DNA of the CDR3: TGCAGTGCTAATCCAGGGGGCGAATACGAGCAGTACTTC. Translation: CSANPGGEYEQYF.

Comments on this clonotype: This may come from a read error, since a much larger clone is one base off. V usage is TRBV5-1 and J usage is TRBJ2-1, with TRBD2 identical over 10 bases. The J call may be in error: the DNA end matches TRBJ2-7 better. Germline CDR1 SGHRS, CDR2 YFSETQ. The CDR3 extends over 16 amino acids. The CDR3 loop reads CASRVAGGPLYNEQYF. The CDR3 coding sequence is TGCGCCAGCAGAGTAGCGGGAGGTCCACTTTACAATGAGCAGTACTTC.

The rearrangement joins TRBV5-1 to TRBJ1-1, with TRBD1 as a possible D gene (6 bases). The V end lost 6 bases, the J end lost 1 base, and 10 bases lay between the germline ends. The CDR3 contains 13 residues. Germline V CDR1 and CDR2: SGHRS, YFSETQ. The CDR3 sequence is CASMDSPNTEAFF. CDR3 in DNA: TGCGCCAGCATGGACAGCCCGAACACTGAAGCTTTCTTT.

This rearrangement joins TRBV12-3 or TRBV12-4 to TRBJ2-3, with no clear D. This CDR3 is 15 amino acids long. Between the trimmed V and J ends, which lost 0 bases and 3 bases, there was a span of 10 bases. CDR3 DNA sequence: TGTGCCAGCAGTTTAGCGCACCACTCTACAGATACGCAGTATTTT. This sequence encodes CASSLAHHSTDTQYF.

This clonotype is a singleton in its sample. V is TRBV7-9 and J is TRBJ1-1, with D hard to call. CDR1 and CDR2 from the germline V gene are SEHNR and FQNEAQ (reference sequence). CDR3 length: 12 amino acids. The germline V and J ends were trimmed by 5 bases and 3 bases, with 7 bases remaining between them. The CDR3 coding sequence is TGTGCCAGCAGCCCAATCTACACTGAAGCTTTCTTT. This codes for CASSPIYTEAFF.

The CDR3 coding sequence is TGTGCCAGAGGAGGGACAAGGAGGACTCAATACTTAGCCAAAAACATTCAGTACTTC. It specifies CARGGTRRTQYLAKNIQYF. The chain has TRBV21-1 and TRBJ2-4; the table's D call TRBD1 went unverified against the DNA. TRBV21-1 is classified as a pseudogene. CDR3 size: 19 residues.

CDR3 region: CAWSPTTTGGSGYTF. As DNA, the CDR3 is TGTGCCTGGAGTCCCACAACGACAGGGGGCAGCGGCTACACCTTC. The chain couples TRBV30 to TRBJ1-2, with 10 positions matching TRBD1. This CDR3 is built from 15 residues. Germline CDR1 GTSNPN, CDR2 SVGIG (reference sequence). J lost 8 bases, V lost 2 bases, and 11 bases had no gene match.